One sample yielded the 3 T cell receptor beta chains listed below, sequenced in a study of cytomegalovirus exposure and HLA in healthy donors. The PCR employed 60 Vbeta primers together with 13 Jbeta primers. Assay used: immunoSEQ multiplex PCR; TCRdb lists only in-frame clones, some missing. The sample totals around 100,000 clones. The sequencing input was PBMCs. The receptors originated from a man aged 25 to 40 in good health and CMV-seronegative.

The CDR3 protein is CAAQTSGEDTQYF. CDR3 DNA: TGTGCCGCCCAGACTAGTGGGGAAGATACGCAGTATTTT. The chain is built from TRBV10-3 and TRBJ2-3, with D tentatively TRBD2 (6 bases). The V and J ends lost 11 bases and 5 bases respectively, with 17 bases between them. Looked up from germline, CDR1 is ENHRY and CDR2 is SYGVKD. The CDR3 runs to 13 residues.

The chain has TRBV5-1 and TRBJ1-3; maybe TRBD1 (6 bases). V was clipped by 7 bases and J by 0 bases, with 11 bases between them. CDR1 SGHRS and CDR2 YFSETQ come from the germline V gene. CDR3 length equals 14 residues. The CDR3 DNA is TGCGCCAGCGGTACAGGGCTCTCTGGAAACACCATATATTTT. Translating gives CASGTGLSGNTIYF. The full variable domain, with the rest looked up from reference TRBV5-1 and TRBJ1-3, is KAGVTQTPRYLIKTRGQQVTLSCSPISGHRSVSWYQQTPGQGLQFLFEYFSETQRNKGNFPGRFSGRQFSNSRSEMNVSTLELGDSALYLCASGTGLSGNTIYFGEGSWLTVV.

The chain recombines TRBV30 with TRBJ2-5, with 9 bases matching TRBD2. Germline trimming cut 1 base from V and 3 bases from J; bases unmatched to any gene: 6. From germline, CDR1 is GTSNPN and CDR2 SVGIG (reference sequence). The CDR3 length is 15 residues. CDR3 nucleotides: TGTGCCTGGAGTGGGGTAGCGGGGGCGGAAGAGACCCAGTACTTC. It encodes CAWSGVAGAEETQYF. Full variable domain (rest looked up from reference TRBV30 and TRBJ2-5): SQTIHQWPATLVQPVGSPLSLECTVEGTSNPNLYWYRQAAGRGLQLLFYSVGIGQISSEVPQNLSASRPQDRQFILSSKKLLLSDSGFYLCAWSGVAGAEETQYFGPGTRLLVL.